This TCR beta chain was sequenced for a study of cytomegalovirus exposure and HLA in healthy donors. Points from the study as a whole: Most TCR beta V segments were productive about 87% or about 30% of the time in an earlier analysis.

This clone was counted between two and nine times. Its antigen is undetermined. Healthy bone marrow donors made up the cohort. PCR used 60 Vbeta primers and 13 Jbeta primers. Repertoires were generated with immunoSEQ multiplex PCR, while TCRdb's copy carries only in-frame clones and drops some. The sample carries 90,000 to 120,000 clones, roughly 70% recorded once. V gave up 4 bases and J gave up 4 bases; unmatched junction bases: 6. The length of the CDR3 is 15 residues. Germline CDR1 SGHTA, CDR2 FQGNSA. Sequencing used PBMCs. The sequence was obtained from a woman in her 40s in good health and CMV-seropositive. The chain is built from TRBV7-2 and TRBJ1-2, with 10 positions matching TRBD1. CDR3 residues: CASSSSGTGAYGYTF. CDR3 DNA: TGTGCCAGCAGCTCCTCCGGGACAGGGGCCTATGGCTACACCTTC.